These 12 T cell receptor beta chains came from one sample sequenced in a study of CD8 T cells in Susac syndrome. A quantity of about 0.45 to 1 ug RNA underwent reverse transcription using random hexamers. TCRdb re-analysed the immunoSEQ multiplex PCR reads in MiXCR, keeping a single row per CDR3 protein. This sample has about 90,000 distinct CDR3 sequences; 90% to 97% occur once, and the top ten carry more than 0.55%. Sequencing was carried out using CD8+ T cells from PBMCs. These receptors all stem from a human donor with Susac syndrome.

V usage is TRBV29-1 and J usage is TRBJ1-1; D gene unclear. V lost 4 bases, J lost 10 bases, and 4 bases lay in between. This CDR3 is 8 amino acids long. CDR1 SQVTM and CDR2 ANQGSEA come from the germline V gene. The CDR3 region has the DNA TGCAGCGTTGGTGCAGCTTTCTTT. Protein sequence: CSVGAAFF.

V usage is TRBV4-3 and J usage is TRBJ2-2, with D maybe TRBD1 (5 bases). CDR1 is LGHNA, CDR2 YSLEER, per germline. Trimming took off 5 bases at V and 5 bases at J, with 12 bases between the two ends. The CDR3 has 14 amino acids. CDR3: CASSKGRQTGELFF. CDR3 DNA: TGCGCCAGCAGCAAGGGGCGACAGACCGGGGAGCTGTTTTTT.

This sequence joins TRBV9 and TRBJ2-1, with 9 bases matching TRBD1. There are 17 residues in the CDR3. Unmatched junction bases numbered 9, after V lost 0 bases and J lost 5 bases. Per the germline V gene, CDR1 is SGDLS and CDR2 is YYNGEE. CDR3 amino acids: CASSVATGQGGNNEQFF. The CDR3 bases are TGTGCCAGCAGCGTAGCTACGGGACAGGGAGGAAACAATGAGCAGTTCTTC. Together with reference TRBV9 and TRBJ2-1, the CDR3 gives the full variable domain: DSGVTQTPKHLITATGQRVTLRCSPRSGDLSVYWYQQSLDQGLQFLIQYYNGEERAKGNILERFSAQQFPDLHSELNLSSLELGDSALYFCASSVATGQGGNNEQFFGPGTRLTVL.

This clonotype was recorded only once. The CDR3 here is CASSNLERGGGTDTQYF. In DNA, the CDR3 is TGTGCCAGCAGCAACCTCGAGCGGGGTGGGGGCACAGATACGCAGTATTTT. The chain combines TRBV6-5 with TRBJ2-3, with TRBD2 matching over 7 bases. V was pared by 6 bases and J by 1 base, with 13 bases of the junction left unmatched. This CDR3 region has 17 residues. The V gene's germline CDR1 is MNHEY and CDR2 SVGAGI.

In its sample, this clonotype was seen a few times. The V gene is TRBV7-2, the J gene TRBJ1-5, with D possibly matching TRBD1 (5 bases). V was trimmed by 1 base and J by 0 bases, leaving 13 bases between them. CDR1 is SGHTA, CDR2 FQGNSA, per germline. The CDR3 contains 17 residues. The DNA of the CDR3 is TGTGCCAGCAGCTTAGGGCGGAGACAGAATAGCAATCAGCCCCAGCATTTT. Residues: CASSLGRRQNSNQPQHF.

The chain couples TRBV30 to TRBJ1-5; D gene ambiguous. CDR3 length: 13 residues. Germline CDR1 is GTSNPN and CDR2 is SVGIG (reference sequence). The V gene lost 5 bases and the J gene lost 2 bases, with 10 bases spanning the gap. The CDR3 DNA is TGTGCCTGGGAGCTCGGGGGCAATCAGCCCCAGCATTTT. Protein product: CAWELGGNQPQHF. The whole variable domain, filled in from reference TRBV30 and TRBJ1-5, reads SQTIHQWPATLVQPVGSPLSLECTVEGTSNPNLYWYRQAAGRGLQLLFYSVGIGQISSEVPQNLSASRPQDRQFILSSKKLLLSDSGFYLCAWELGGNQPQHFGDGTRLSIL.

The chain carries TRBV12-3 or TRBV12-4 and TRBJ1-6; the D gene is possibly TRBD1 (5 bases). Trimming stripped 5 bases from V and 14 bases from J, with 16 bases between. The CDR3 extends over 13 amino acids. This CDR3 reads CASSTFRDLTLHF. Written as DNA, the CDR3 is TGTGCCAGCAGTACCTTCCGGGACCTAACCCTCCACTTT.

The V call is TRBV20-1, the J call TRBJ2-2, with D maybe TRBD2 (6 bases). The CDR3 runs 16 residues. V was clipped by 6 bases and J by 5 bases, with 22 bases between them. Germline assignment: CDR1 DFQATT and CDR2 SNEGSKA (reference sequence). DNA of the CDR3: TGCAGTGCCAACTTACCCCTCGCCGGGGGAACCGGGGAGCTGTTTTTT. Translating it yields CSANLPLAGGTGELFF.

The chain combines TRBV7-3 with TRBJ2-1; D ambiguous. The germline CDR1 and CDR2 sequences are SGHTA and FQGTGA. This CDR3 has 16 amino acids. V lost 2 bases and J lost 0, with 11 bases in between. The DNA for the CDR3 is TGTGCCAGCAGCTTAGGTACAGTAAGCTCCTACAATGAGCAGTTCTTC. Its protein is CASSLGTVSSYNEQFF.

This chain uses TRBV4-3 with TRBJ2-2, with no clear D. The CDR3 is 14 residues long. V was clipped by 6 bases and J by 2 bases, with 10 bases between them. CDR1 is LGHNA, CDR2 YSLEER, per germline. In nucleotides, the CDR3 is TGCGCCAGCAGGGCTTTCATAAACACCGGGGAGCTGTTTTTT. The encoded protein is CASRAFINTGELFF.

A single count supports this clonotype. The V and J genes are TRBV20-1 and TRBJ1-4; D is uncertain. The V gene's germline CDR1 is DFQATT and CDR2 SNEGSKA (reference sequence). Trimming removed 2 bases at V and 6 bases at J, with 13 bases between. The CDR3 covers 14 residues. The CDR3 nucleotides read TGCAGTGCTAGAACCACAACCTTTTATGAAAAACTGTTTTTT. Its protein is CSARTTTFYEKLFF.

This chain connects TRBV30 to TRBJ1-5, with 8 bases identical to TRBD1. The CDR3 is 16 amino acids. Trimming cost V 3 bases and J 4 bases; bases outside gene matches: 11. Germline CDR1 and CDR2: GTSNPN and SVGIG (reference sequence). The CDR3 DNA reads TGTGCCTGGAGCTCCCAGGACAGGGCCCTTAATCAGCCCCAGCATTTT. It codes for CAWSSQDRALNQPQHF.